The clone carrying this TCR beta chain appeared a single time. The antigen is unknown. These data come from a study of cytomegalovirus exposure and HLA in healthy donors. Findings of the study overall: Published work reported that the classifier diagnosed cytomegalovirus status with high specificity and sensitivity. On later analysis, the bulk of CMV-associated TCR beta chains appeared to be HLA-restricted.

There are 14 residues in the CDR3. Germline CDR1 SEHNR, CDR2 FQNEAQ (reference sequence). The V segment lost 1 base and the J segment 6 bases; nucleotides outside the gene matches: 5. Researchers ran the PCR with 60 Vbeta and 13 Jbeta primers. Using immunoSEQ multiplex PCR, the repertoire was profiled, and TCRdb retains in-frame clones only, with some absent. The profile shows 150,000 to 200,000 clones, nearly 80% of them singletons. Though nominally healthy at sampling, donors likely had unrecorded immune exposures. This TCR came from a woman between 25 and 40 years old in good health and CMV-seropositive. V and J are TRBV7-9 and TRBJ1-1; 7 bases fit TRBD1. The material sequenced was PBMCs. The CDR3 here is CASSLEGGQAEAFF. The CDR3 nucleotides are TGTGCCAGCAGCTTAGAAGGGGGCCAGGCTGAAGCTTTCTTT.